A single sample is the source of the 17 T cell receptor beta chains below, sequenced in a study of control samples from healthy donors and cancer patients. Clones were sequenced by immunoSEQ multiplex PCR, and TCRdb holds only the in-frame ones, with some missing. Of approximately 170,000 clones in the sample, more than 80% are singletons; the top ten hold approximately 1.5%. Sequenced input: blood. The receptors derive from a young man in good health.

The CDR3 sequence is CASRRTGQGEAFF. The CDR3 DNA follows: TGTGCCAGTAGACGAACCGGACAGGGTGAAGCTTTCTTT. The rearrangement links TRBV19 to TRBJ1-1; 8 bases agree with TRBD1. Germline values: CDR1 LNHDA, CDR2 SQIVND (reference sequence). The V and J ends lost 6 bases and 7 bases, in that order; junction bases with no gene match: 7. The CDR3 is 13 residues long. The full variable domain, rest sourced from reference TRBV19 and TRBJ1-1, is DGGITQSPKYLFRKEGQNVTLSCEQNLNHDAMYWYRQDPGQGLRLIYYSQIVNDFQKGDIAEGYSVSREKKESFPLTVTSAQKNPTAFYLCASRRTGQGEAFFGQGTRLTVV.

The V gene is TRBV5-5, the J gene TRBJ2-7; 7 nucleotides line up with TRBD1. Germline values: CDR1 SGHKS, CDR2 YYEKEE (reference sequence). The CDR3 is 13 amino acids. J was trimmed by 3 bases and V by 4 bases; bases with no gene match: 4. This chain's CDR3 is CASSLRQGYEQYF. DNA of the CDR3: TGTGCCAGCAGCCTAAGACAGGGCTACGAGCAGTACTTC.

The V and J genes are TRBV18 and TRBJ1-1; D is ambiguous. In germline, CDR1 is KGHSH, CDR2 LQKENI. The CDR3 has 14 residues. V lost 1 base and J lost 1, with 7 bases in between. The CDR3, as DNA: TGTGCCAGCTCACCACAGGGAGGGAACACTGAAGCTTTCTTT. Translating gives CASSPQGGNTEAFF. The full variable domain, its missing parts supplied by reference TRBV18 and TRBJ1-1, is NAGVMQNPRHLVRRRGQEARLRCSPMKGHSHVYWYRQLPEEGLKFMVYLQKENIIDESGMPKERFSAEFPKEGPSILRIQQVVRGDSAAYFCASSPQGGNTEAFFGQGTRLTVV.

This clone showed up just a few times. This chain links TRBV24-1 with TRBJ2-2; D is ambiguous. The V gene lost 1 base and the J gene lost 5 bases, with 1 base spanning the gap. This CDR3 contains 12 residues. The V gene's germline CDR1 is KGHDR and CDR2 SFDVKD. CDR3 DNA: TGTGCCACCAGTGATTTTACCGGGGAGCTGTTTTTT. Its translation is CATSDFTGELFF.

The genes are TRBV7-2 and TRBJ1-2; 7 bases are shared with TRBD1. The germline gives CDR1 SGHTA, CDR2 FQGNSA. J gave up 0 bases and V 2 bases, and 3 bases lay outside the gene matches. The CDR3 has 15 residues. Here the CDR3 reads CASSLIGTANYGYTF. CDR3 in DNA: TGTGCCAGCAGCTTAATCGGGACAGCTAACTATGGCTACACCTTC.

This sequence joins TRBV7-9 and TRBJ1-1; 8 nucleotides line up with TRBD1. The germline V gene has CDR1 SEHNR and CDR2 FQNEAQ (reference sequence). The CDR3 covers 13 residues. J gave up 4 bases and V 5 bases, and 3 bases lay outside the gene matches. In DNA form, the CDR3 reads TGTGCCAGCAGCCTGACAGGGGTCACTGAAGCTTTCTTT. The encoded protein is CASSLTGVTEAFF.

The chain has TRBV28 and TRBJ2-1; 9 bases agree with TRBD2. The length of the CDR3 is 15 residues. Germline assignment: CDR1 MDHEN and CDR2 SYDVKM. Unmatched junction bases numbered 6, after V lost 7 bases and J lost 2 bases. The chain's CDR3 is CASTLRLAAYNEQFF. CDR3 in DNA: TGTGCCAGCACCCTGCGACTAGCGGCCTACAATGAGCAGTTCTTC.

J is TRBJ1-6 and V is TRBV6-5, with a possible D match to TRBD1 (5 bases). The length of the CDR3 is 14 residues. The V end lost 5 bases, the J end lost 10 bases, and 15 bases lay between the germline ends. Germline V lookup: CDR1 MNHEY, CDR2 SVGAGI. This CDR3 is CASSTAGFGSPLHF. CDR3 coding DNA: TGTGCCAGCAGTACTGCAGGGTTTGGGTCACCCCTCCACTTT.

In this sample, this clone turned up once. The gene calls are TRBV9 and TRBJ2-6, with 8 nucleotides matching TRBD1. V shed 6 bases, J shed 4 bases, and the junction held 12 bases outside the gene matches. The CDR3 loop spans 17 amino acids. Germline CDR1 SGDLS, CDR2 YYNGEE. DNA for the CDR3: TGTGCCAGCACCCCGAGGACAGGGAGATCCGGGGCCAACGTCCTGACTTTC. Protein product: CASTPRTGRSGANVLTF.

This clone is a singleton in its sample. The gene calls are TRBV28 and TRBJ1-2; D not certain. Germline assignment: CDR1 MDHEN and CDR2 SYDVKM. V lost 5 bases, J lost 6 bases, and 19 bases lay in between. This CDR3 is built from 15 residues. CDR3 in DNA: TGTGCCAGCAGTACTCCGACCGCTTCCCCCAATGGCTACACCTTC. It codes for CASSTPTASPNGYTF.

The J gene is TRBJ2-7, the V gene TRBV14; 8 positions agree with TRBD1. This CDR3 is built from 15 residues. V trimming: 4 bases; J trimming: 2 bases; junction bases outside the gene matches: 7. Germline CDR1 SGHDN, CDR2 FVKESK. CDR3 nucleotides: TGTGCCAGCAGCCCCCGGGACAGGAGCACCTACGAGCAGTACTTC. It yields the protein CASSPRDRSTYEQYF.

The chain links TRBV18 to TRBJ1-2; 7 bases align to TRBD1. The CDR3 has 15 residues. Trimming removed 6 bases from V and 4 bases from J; junction bases left unmatched: 11. Germline-derived CDR1 and CDR2 are KGHSH and LQKENI. The CDR3 nucleotides read TGTGCCAGCTCCCTACCAGCAAGGGACAGCTATGGCTACACCTTC. The encoded protein is CASSLPARDSYGYTF.

V usage is TRBV28 and J usage is TRBJ2-3; D could derive from TRBD1 or TRBD2 (5 bases each). V lost 3 bases and J lost 6, with 16 bases in between. CDR1 and CDR2 (germline): MDHEN, SYDVKM. The CDR3 is 15 amino acids. CDR3 nucleotides: TGTGCCAGCAGTTTGATCGGGGCCTCACGGGATACGCAGTATTTT. Protein: CASSLIGASRDTQYF.

The chain is built from TRBV29-1 and TRBJ2-1; TRBD1 aligns across 7 bases. J gave up 4 bases and V 4 bases, and 10 bases lay outside the gene matches. The CDR3 is 15 residues long. Germline V gives CDR1 SQVTM, CDR2 ANQGSEA. The CDR3 here is CSVVDRVESYNEQFF. Written as DNA, the CDR3 is TGCAGCGTTGTTGACAGGGTGGAATCATACAATGAGCAGTTCTTC.

The genes are TRBV18 and TRBJ1-1, with D possibly being TRBD1 (5 bases). V shed 3 bases and J shed 6 bases, with 11 bases lying between them. This CDR3 spans 13 amino acids. Germline CDR1 and CDR2: KGHSH and LQKENI. CDR3 residues: CASSPEVRAEAFF. CDR3 DNA sequence: TGTGCCAGCTCACCCGAAGTCAGGGCTGAAGCTTTCTTT.

The chain couples TRBV11-2 to TRBJ1-1; D is perhaps TRBD1 (6 bases). The CDR3 is 16 residues long. The germline CDR1 and CDR2 sequences are SGHAT and FQNNGV. V lost 1 base and J 7 bases, leaving 19 bases between the germline ends. This chain's CDR3 is CASSLGGGPGLLEAFF. The CDR3 nucleotides are TGTGCCAGCAGCTTAGGAGGGGGGCCCGGACTTCTTGAAGCTTTCTTT.

This chain joins TRBV14 and TRBJ2-5, with D maybe TRBD1 (5 bases). There are 13 residues in the CDR3. The V end was cut by 7 bases, the J end by 2 bases, with 11 bases between. Germline V lookup: CDR1 SGHDN, CDR2 FVKESK. In DNA form, the CDR3 reads TGTGCCAGCACAACAGGCCCTCAAGAGACCCAGTACTTC. Amino acid sequence: CASTTGPQETQYF.